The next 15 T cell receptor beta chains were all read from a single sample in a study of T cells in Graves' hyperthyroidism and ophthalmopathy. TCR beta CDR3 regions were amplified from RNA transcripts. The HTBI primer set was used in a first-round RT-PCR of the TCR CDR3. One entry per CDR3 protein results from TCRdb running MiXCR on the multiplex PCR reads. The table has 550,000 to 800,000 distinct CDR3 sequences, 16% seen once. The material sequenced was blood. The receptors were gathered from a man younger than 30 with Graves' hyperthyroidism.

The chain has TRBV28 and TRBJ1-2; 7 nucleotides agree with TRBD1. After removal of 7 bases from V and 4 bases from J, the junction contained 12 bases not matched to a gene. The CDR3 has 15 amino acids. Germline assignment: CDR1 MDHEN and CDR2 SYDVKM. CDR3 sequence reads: CASTLFRGLVYGYTF. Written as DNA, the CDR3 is TGTGCCAGCACCCTTTTCAGGGGGTTAGTCTATGGCTACACCTTC.

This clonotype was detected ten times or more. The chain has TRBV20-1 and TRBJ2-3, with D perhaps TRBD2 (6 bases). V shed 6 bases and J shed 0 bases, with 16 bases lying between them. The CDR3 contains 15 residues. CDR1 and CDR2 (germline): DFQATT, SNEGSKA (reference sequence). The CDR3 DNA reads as TGCAGTGCCTTAGGACTAAGGCCTAGCACAGATACGCAGTATTTT. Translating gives CSALGLRPSTDTQYF.

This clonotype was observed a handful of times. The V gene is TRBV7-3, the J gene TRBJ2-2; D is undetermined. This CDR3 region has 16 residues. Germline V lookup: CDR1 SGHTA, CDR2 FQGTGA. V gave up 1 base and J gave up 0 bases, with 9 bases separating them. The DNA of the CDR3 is TGTGCCAGCAGCTTAAACGGAGCCGCGAACACCGGGGAGCTGTTTTTT. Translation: CASSLNGAANTGELFF.

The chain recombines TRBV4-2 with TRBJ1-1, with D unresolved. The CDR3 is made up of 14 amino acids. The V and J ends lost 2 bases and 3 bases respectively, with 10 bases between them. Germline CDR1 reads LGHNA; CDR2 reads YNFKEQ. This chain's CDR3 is CASSQPYADTEAFF. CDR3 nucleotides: TGTGCCAGCAGCCAACCCTATGCGGACACTGAAGCTTTCTTT.

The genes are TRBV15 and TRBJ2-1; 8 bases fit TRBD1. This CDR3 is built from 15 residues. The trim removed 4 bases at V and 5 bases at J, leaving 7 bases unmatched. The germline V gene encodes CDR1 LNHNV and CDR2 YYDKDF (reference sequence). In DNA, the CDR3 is TGTGCCACCAGCATAGACAGGGGACCTGACAATGAGCAGTTCTTC. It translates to CATSIDRGPDNEQFF.

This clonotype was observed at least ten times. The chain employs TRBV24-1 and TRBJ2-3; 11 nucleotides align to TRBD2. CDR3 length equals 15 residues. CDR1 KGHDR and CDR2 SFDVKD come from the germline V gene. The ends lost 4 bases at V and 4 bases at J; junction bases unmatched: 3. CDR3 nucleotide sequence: TGTGCCACCAGTGACACTAGCGGGAGTGCAGATACGCAGTATTTT. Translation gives CATSDTSGSADTQYF.

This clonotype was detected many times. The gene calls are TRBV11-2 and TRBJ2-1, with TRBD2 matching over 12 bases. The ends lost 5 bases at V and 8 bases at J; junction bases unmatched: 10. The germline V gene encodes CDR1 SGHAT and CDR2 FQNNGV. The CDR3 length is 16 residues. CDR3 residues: CASSGSSGRARDEQFF. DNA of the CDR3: TGTGCCAGCAGCGGATCTAGCGGGAGGGCCAGGGATGAGCAGTTCTTC.

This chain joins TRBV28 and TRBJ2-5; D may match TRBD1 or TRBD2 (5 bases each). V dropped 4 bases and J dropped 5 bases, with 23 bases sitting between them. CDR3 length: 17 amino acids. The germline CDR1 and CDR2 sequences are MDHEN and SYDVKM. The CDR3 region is CASSSPDVGEFEETQYF. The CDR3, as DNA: TGTGCCAGCAGTTCTCCCGACGTGGGGGAGTTCGAGGAGACCCAGTACTTC.

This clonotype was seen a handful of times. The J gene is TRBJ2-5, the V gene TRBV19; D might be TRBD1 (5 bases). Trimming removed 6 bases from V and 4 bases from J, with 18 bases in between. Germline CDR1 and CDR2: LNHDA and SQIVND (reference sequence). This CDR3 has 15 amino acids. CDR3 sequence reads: CASSPQDTLGETQYF. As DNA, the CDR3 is TGTGCCAGTAGCCCCCAGGACACGCTTGGAGAGACCCAGTACTTC.

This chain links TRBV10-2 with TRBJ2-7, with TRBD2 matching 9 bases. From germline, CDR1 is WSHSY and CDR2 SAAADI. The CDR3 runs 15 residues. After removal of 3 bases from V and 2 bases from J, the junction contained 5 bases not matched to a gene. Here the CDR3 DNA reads TGCGCCAGCAGTGAAGGACTAGCGACCACCTACGAGCAGTACTTC. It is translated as CASSEGLATTYEQYF.

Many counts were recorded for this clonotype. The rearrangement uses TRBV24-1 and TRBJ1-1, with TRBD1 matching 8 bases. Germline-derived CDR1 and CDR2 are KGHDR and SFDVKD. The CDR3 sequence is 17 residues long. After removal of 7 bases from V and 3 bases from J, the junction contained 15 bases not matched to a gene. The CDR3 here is CATRSPDRAGEDTEAFF. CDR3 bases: TGTGCCACCAGGTCCCCGGACAGGGCGGGTGAGGACACTGAAGCTTTCTTT.

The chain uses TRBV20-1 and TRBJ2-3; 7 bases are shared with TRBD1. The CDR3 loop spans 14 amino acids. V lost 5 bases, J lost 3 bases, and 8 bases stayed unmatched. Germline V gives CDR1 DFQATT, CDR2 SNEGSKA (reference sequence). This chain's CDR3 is CSASTGSGTDTQYF. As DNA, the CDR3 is TGCAGTGCTTCGACAGGGTCGGGGACAGATACGCAGTATTTT.

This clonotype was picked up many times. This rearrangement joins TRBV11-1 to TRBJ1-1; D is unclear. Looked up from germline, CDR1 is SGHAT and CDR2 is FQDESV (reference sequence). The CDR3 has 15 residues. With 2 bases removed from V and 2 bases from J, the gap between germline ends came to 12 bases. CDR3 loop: CASSLSGTLNTEAFF. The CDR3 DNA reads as TGTGCCAGCAGCTTATCCGGCACTTTAAACACTGAAGCTTTCTTT.

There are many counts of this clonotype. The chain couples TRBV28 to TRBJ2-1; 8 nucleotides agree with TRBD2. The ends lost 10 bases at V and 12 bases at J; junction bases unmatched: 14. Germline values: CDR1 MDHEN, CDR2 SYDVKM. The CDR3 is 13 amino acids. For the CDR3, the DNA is TGTGCCACAGAGAAGGTAGCGGGATCGGCGCAGTTCTTC. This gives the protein CATEKVAGSAQFF.

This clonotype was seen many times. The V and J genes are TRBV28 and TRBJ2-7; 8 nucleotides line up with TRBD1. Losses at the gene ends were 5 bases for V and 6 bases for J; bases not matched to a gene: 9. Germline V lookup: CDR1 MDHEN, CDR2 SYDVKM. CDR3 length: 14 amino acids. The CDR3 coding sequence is TGTGCCAGCAGTATGACCCCGGACAGGGTCGAGCAGTACTTC. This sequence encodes CASSMTPDRVEQYF.